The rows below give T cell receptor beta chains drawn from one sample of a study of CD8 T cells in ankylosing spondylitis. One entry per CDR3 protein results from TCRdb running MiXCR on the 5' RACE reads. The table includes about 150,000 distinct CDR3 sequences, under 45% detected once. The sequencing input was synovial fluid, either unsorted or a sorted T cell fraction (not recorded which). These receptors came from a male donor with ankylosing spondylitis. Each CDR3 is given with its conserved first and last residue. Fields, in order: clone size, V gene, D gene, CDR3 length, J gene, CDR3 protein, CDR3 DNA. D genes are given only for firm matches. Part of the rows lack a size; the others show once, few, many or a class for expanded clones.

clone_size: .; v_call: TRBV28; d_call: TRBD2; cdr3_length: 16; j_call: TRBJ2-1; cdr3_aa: CASSFLLAGVRNEQFF; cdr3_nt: TGTGCCAGCAGTTTTTTACTAGCGGGAGTAAGGAATGAGCAGTTCTTC
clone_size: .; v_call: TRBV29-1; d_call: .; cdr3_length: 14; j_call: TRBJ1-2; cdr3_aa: CSVDPRQLPYGYTF; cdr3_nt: TGCAGCGTTGACCCCAGACAGCTCCCCTATGGCTACACCTTC
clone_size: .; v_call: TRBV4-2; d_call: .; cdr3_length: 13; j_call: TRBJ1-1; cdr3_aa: CAMRGSENTEAFF; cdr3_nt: TGTGCCATGCGGGGCTCCGAGAACACTGAAGCTTTCTTT
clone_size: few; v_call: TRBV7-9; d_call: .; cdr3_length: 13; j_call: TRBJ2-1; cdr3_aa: CASSFGGSHEQFF; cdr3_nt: TGTGCCAGCAGCTTTGGGGGAAGCCATGAGCAGTTCTTC
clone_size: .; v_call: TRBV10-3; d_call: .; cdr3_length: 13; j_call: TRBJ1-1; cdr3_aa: CAISGLRSGGPFF; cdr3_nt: TGTGCCATCAGTGGGCTTCGGTCCGGTGGTCCTTTCTTT
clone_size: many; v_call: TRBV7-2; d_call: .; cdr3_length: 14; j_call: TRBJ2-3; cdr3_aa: CASSYAGLADTQYF; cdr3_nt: TGTGCCAGCAGCTATGCCGGTTTGGCAGATACGCAGTATTTT
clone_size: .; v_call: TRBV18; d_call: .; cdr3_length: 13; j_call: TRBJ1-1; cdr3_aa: CASSPQGGLSPFF; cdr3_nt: TGTGCCAGCTCACCCCAAGGCGGACTCTCCCCTTTCTTT
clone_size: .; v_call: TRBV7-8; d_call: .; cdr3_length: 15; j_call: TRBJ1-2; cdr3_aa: CASSLEGPGGYGYTF; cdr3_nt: TGTGCCAGCAGCTTAGAGGGCCCTGGTGGCTATGGCTACACCTTC
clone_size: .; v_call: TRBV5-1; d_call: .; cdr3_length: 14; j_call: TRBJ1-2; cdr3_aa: CASSLAGRPYGYTF; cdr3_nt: TGCGCCAGCAGCTTGGCCGGGAGACCCTATGGCTACACCTTC
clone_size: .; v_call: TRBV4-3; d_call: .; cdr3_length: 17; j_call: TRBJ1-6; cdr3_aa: CASSPGWGGAYNSPLHF; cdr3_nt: TGCGCCAGCAGCCCAGGCTGGGGCGGCGCCTATAATTCACCCCTCCACTTT
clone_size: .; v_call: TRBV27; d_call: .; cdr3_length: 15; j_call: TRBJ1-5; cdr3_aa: CASSPFVHSNQPQHF; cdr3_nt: TGTGCCAGCAGTCCCTTCGTCCATAGCAATCAGCCCCAGCATTTT
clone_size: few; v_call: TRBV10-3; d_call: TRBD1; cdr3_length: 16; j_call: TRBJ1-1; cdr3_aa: CAISEPRQGMNTEAFF; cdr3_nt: TGTGCCATCAGTGAGCCAAGACAGGGAATGAACACTGAAGCTTTCTTT
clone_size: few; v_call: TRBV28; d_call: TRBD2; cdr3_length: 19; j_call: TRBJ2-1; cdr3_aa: CASSFVLAGVPSSYNEQFF; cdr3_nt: TGTGCCAGCAGTTTTGTCCTAGCGGGGGTCCCGAGCTCCTACAATGAGCAGTTCTTC
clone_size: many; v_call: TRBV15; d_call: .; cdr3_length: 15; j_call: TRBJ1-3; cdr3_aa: CATSIRTTQRNTIYF; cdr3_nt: TGTGCCACCAGCATCCGAACGACCCAACGGAACACCATATATTTT
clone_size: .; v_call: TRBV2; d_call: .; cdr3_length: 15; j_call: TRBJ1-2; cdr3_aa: CAIIEPGQHPYGYTF; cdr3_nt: TGTGCCATAATTGAGCCCGGACAGCACCCCTATGGCTACACCTTC
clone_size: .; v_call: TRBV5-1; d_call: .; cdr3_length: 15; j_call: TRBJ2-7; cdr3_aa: CASSFGPGSAREQYF; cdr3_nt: TGCGCCAGCAGCTTCGGCCCAGGGTCCGCACGAGAGCAGTACTTC
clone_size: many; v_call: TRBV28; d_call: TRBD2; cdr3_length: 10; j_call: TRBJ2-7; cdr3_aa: CGAGGREQYF; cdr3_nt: TGTGGGGCGGGAGGCCGCGAGCAGTACTTC
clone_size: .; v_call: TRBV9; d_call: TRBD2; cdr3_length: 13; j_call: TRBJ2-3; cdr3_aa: CASRAPGLAEKYF; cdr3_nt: TGTGCCAGCAGAGCACCGGGACTAGCGGAAAAGTATTTT
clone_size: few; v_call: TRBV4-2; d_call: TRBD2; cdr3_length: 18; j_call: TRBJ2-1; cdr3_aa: CASSQAPLAGEPYNEQFF; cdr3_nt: TGTGCCAGCAGCCAAGCACCCTTAGCGGGAGAACCCTACAATGAGCAGTTCTTC
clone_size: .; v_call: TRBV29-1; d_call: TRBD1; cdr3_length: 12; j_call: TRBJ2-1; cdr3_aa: CSGWDRGNEQFF; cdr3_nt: TGCAGCGGATGGGACAGGGGAAATGAGCAGTTCTTC
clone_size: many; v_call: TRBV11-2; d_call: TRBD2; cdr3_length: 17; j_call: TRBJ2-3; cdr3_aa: CASSSAQLAGGLDTQYF; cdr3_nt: TGTGCCAGCAGCTCCGCCCAACTAGCGGGAGGCTTAGATACGCAGTATTTT
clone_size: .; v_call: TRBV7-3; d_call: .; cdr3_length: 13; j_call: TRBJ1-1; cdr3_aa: CASSLTGGEEAFF; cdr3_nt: TGTGCCAGCAGCTTAACAGGAGGGGAAGAAGCTTTCTTT
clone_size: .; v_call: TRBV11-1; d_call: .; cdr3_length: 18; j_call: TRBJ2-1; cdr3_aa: CASSLLFGPTIPYNEQFF; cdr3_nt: TGTGCCAGCAGCTTGCTATTTGGACCCACTATTCCCTACAATGAGCAGTTCTTC
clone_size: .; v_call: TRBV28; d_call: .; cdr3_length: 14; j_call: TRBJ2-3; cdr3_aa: CASSFIGMRDTQYF; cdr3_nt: TGTGCCAGCAGTTTTATTGGCATGCGGGATACGCAGTATTTT
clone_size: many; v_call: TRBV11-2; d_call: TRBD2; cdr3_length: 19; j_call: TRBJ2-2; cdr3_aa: CASSYFSRLAGGMAGELFF; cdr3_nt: TGTGCCAGCAGCTACTTCTCACGACTAGCGGGAGGTATGGCCGGGGAGCTGTTTTTT
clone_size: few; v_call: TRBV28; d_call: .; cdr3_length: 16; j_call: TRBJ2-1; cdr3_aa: CASSFADRYSYNEQFF; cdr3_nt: TGTGCCAGCAGTTTCGCGGACCGTTACTCCTACAATGAGCAGTTCTTC
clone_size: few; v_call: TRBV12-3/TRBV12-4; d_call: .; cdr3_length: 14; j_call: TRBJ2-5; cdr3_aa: CASSRRDREETQYF; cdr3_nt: TGTGCCAGCAGTCGCCGGGACCGGGAAGAGACCCAGTACTTC
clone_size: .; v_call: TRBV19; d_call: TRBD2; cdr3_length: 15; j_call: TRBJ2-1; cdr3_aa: CASRQLAGGPGEQFF; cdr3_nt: TGTGCCAGTAGACAGCTAGCGGGAGGGCCGGGTGAGCAGTTCTTC
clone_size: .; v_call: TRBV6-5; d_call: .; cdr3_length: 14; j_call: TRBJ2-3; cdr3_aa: CASSYFSGGTGQYF; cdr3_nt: TGTGCCAGCAGTTACTTTTCAGGTGGGACGGGACAGTATTTT
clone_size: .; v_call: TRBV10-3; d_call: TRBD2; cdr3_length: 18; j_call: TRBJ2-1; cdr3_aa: CAITPGERGGLSYNEQFF; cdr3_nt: TGTGCCATCACCCCCGGAGAGCGGGGGGGCCTGTCCTACAATGAGCAGTTCTTC
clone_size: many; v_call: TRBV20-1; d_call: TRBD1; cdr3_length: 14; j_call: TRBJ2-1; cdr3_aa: CSASLGQDYNEQFF; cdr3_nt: TGCAGTGCTAGTCTGGGACAGGACTACAATGAGCAGTTCTTC
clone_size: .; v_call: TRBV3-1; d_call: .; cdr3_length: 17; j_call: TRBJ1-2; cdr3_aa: CASSQGFLWWGNYGYTF; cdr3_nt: TGTGCCAGCAGCCAAGGGTTCTTATGGTGGGGGAACTATGGTTACACCTTC
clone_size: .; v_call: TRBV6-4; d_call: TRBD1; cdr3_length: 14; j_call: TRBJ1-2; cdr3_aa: CASSQTGGADGYTF; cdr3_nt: TGTGCCAGCAGTCAAACAGGGGGCGCAGATGGCTACACCTTC
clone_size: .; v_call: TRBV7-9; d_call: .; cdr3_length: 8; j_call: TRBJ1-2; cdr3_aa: CATGGYTF; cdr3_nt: TGTGCCACCGGTGGCTACACCTTC
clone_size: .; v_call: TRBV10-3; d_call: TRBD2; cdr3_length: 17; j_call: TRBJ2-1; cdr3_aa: CAISEALLAGEHNEQFF; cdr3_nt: TGTGCCATCAGTGAGGCCCTACTAGCGGGGGAACACAATGAGCAGTTCTTC
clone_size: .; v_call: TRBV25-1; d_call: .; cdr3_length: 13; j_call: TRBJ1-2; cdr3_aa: CASSGRADYGYTF; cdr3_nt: TGTGCCAGCAGTGGCCGAGCCGACTATGGCTACACCTTC
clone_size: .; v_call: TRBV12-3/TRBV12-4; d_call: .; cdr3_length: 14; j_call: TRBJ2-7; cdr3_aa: CASSLSLTNYEQYF; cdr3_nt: TGTGCCAGCAGTTTAAGTTTGACGAACTACGAGCAGTACTTC
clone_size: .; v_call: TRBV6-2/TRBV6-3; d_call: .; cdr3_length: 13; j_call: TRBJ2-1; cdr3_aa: CASSYPSPSEQFF; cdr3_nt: TGTGCCAGCAGTTACCCTAGTCCCTCTGAGCAGTTCTTC
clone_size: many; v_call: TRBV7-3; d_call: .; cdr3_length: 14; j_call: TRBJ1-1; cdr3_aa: CASSLSAGNTEAFF; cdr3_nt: TGTGCCAGCAGCTTAAGTGCGGGTAACACTGAAGCTTTCTTT
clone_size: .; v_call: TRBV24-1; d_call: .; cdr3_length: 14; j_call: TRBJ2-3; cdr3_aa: CATSDFKSTDTQYF; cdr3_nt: TGTGCCACCAGTGATTTCAAAAGCACAGATACGCAGTATTTT
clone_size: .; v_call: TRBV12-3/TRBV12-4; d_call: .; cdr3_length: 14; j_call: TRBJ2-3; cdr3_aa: CASSFTGTTDTQYF; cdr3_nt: TGTGCCAGCAGTTTCACAGGTACCACAGATACGCAGTATTTT
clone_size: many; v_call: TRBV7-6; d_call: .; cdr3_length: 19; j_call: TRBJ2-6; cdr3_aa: CASSLGISYPLSGANVLTF; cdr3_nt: TGTGCCAGCAGCTTAGGTATCAGCTATCCCCTCTCTGGGGCCAACGTCCTGACTTTC
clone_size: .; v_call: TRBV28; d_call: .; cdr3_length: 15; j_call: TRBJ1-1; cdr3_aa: CASRTDRALNTEAFF; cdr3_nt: TGTGCCAGCAGGACCGATCGGGCACTGAACACTGAAGCTTTCTTT